Here is one TCR beta chain with its context. It lacks a known antigen. Per-base quality was not reported, and no clone a single base away is much larger than it. Library creation used the immunoSEQ multiplex PCR assay. TCRdb provides this immuneACCESS table in a form limited to in-frame rearrangements. Some clones are lacking; in checked studies, under half of them reflect an unresolved V gene, and why the rest are absent is not known. This sample has 100,000 to 150,000 clones in its table, and 90% of those were observed once. Clones ranked in the top ten supply 5.5% to 7% of the sample. The study tested focal radiation therapy combined with CTLA-4 blockade (ipilimumab) in patients with chemo-refractory metastatic non-small-cell lung cancer. The entry originates in a study of radiotherapy plus CTLA-4 blockade in lung cancer (dated by TCRdb to the late 2010s). For context, the study as a whole: Among the enrolled patients, around 19% had an objective response, and 31% reached disease control.

General findings and caveats noted by the study authors: The strongest predictors of response, as reported, were early dynamic changes in blood T cell clones along with a rise in serum interferon-beta after radiation. After treatment with radiotherapy and ipilimumab, TCR clones that came from tumors expanded in the peripheral blood.

The sample in question was peripheral blood, obtained from a patient treated with radiotherapy plus ipilimumab. This clonotype originated in a human donor with non-small cell lung cancer that progressed on radiotherapy plus ipilimumab.

CDR3 region: CASSQTGTGGREQYF. The nucleotides are TGCGCCAGCAGCCAAACCGGGACAGGGGGCCGCGAGCAGTACTTC. The rearrangement combines TRBV4-1 with TRBJ2-7, with 12 bases in between that match TRBD1. The germline V gene specifies MGHRA as CDR1 and YSYEKL as CDR2. Trimming takes 2 bases off V and 6 bases off J; junction bases not matched to a gene: 5. The CDR3 starts with the cysteine, ends with the phenylalanine, and has 15 residues. Only CDR3 DNA is held: 45 bases, read in frame from base 1.